What follows describes a single T cell receptor (beta chain). Antigen unknown. The PCR was carried out with 60 Vbeta primers and 13 Jbeta primers. Measured with immunoSEQ multiplex PCR; TCRdb has only the in-frame clones, and not every one. The sample consists of more than 130,000 clones, roughly three quarters of them appearing once. This sample was included in a study of cytomegalovirus exposure and HLA in healthy donors. The study, taken as a whole, reports: Later on, an analysis found that several of the most significant clusters appeared to be linked to common viral pathogens, which included parvovirus B19. Among immune exposure information, only CMV serostatus was available. Later work found most CMV-associated TCR beta chains apparently HLA-restricted. By HLA locus, TCR association rates varied in a later analysis, with DRB1 showing the most and HLA-C the fewest.

The sequenced material came from PBMCs. This receptor was taken from a man younger than 35 in good health and CMV-seronegative.

The CDR3 reads CASTTQGGSSGANVLTF. The CDR3 DNA follows: TGTGCCAGCACCACCCAGGGCGGTAGCTCTGGGGCCAACGTCCTGACTTTC. This sequence joins TRBV7-3 and TRBJ2-6; D possibly corresponds to TRBD1 (5 bases). CDR1 and CDR2 from the germline V gene are SGHTA and FQGTGA. CDR3 length: 17 amino acids. Trimming pared 7 bases from V and 0 bases from J, leaving 16 bases between.